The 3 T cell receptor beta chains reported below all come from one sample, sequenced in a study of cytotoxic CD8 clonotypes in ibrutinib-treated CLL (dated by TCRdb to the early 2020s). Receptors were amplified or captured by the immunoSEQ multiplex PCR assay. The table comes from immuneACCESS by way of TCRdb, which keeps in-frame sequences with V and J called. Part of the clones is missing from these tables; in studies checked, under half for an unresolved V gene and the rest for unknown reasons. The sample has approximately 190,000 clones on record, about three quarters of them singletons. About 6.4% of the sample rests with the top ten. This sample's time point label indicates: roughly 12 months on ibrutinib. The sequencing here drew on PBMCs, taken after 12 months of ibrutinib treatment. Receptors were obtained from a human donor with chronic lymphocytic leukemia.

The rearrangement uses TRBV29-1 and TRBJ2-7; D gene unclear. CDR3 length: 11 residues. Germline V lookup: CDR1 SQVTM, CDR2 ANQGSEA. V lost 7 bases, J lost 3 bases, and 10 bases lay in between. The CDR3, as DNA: TGCAGCGGTCGAAGTGGCTACGAGCAGTACTTC. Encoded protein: CSGRSGYEQYF.

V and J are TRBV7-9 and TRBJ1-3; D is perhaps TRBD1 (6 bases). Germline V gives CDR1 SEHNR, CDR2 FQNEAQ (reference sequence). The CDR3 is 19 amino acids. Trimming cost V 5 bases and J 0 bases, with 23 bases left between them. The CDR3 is CASSRVLTGLPFSGNTIYF. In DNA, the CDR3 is TGTGCCAGCAGCCGCGTTCTGACAGGCCTACCCTTCTCTGGAAACACCATATATTTT.

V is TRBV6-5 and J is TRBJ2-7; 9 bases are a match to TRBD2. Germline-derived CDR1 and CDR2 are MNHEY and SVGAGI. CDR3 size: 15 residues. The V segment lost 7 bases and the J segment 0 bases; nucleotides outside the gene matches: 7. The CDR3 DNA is TGTGCCAGCACCTGGGGTAGCGGGAGCTCCTACGAGCAGTACTTC. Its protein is CASTWGSGSSYEQYF.